This TCR beta chain was documented in a study of blood T cell repertoires in COVID-19. Study-level information: Acute and convalescent COVID-19 samples came from the United States, Italy and Spain. T cells, B-cell-depleted T cells, or PBMCs supplied cDNA or gDNA.

Original handling: By means of reference gene primer amplification, nucleated cell counts were estimated. Assay: immunoSEQ multiplex PCR; the TCRdb copy retains only in-frame clones and omits some. The DNA gave D and trimming, while V, J and clone size come from that table. This sample has approximately 230,000 clones; around 88% occur once, and the top ten carry roughly 6.7%. Trimming left V 1 base short and J 2 bases short, with 18 bases between. This CDR3 has 18 residues. Germline CDR1 reads SGHVS; CDR2 reads FNYEAQ. Seattle patients were enrolled during active infection and followed longitudinally.

The material sequenced was peripheral blood. This chain connects TRBV7-6 to TRBJ1-5, with a possible D match to TRBD1 (5 bases). The TCR originated in a woman under 40 with COVID-19, enrolled during active disease. The CDR3 sequence is CASSLGRGGRDGNQPQHF. CDR3 in DNA: TGTGCCAGCAGCTTAGGGAGGGGAGGCAGGGACGGCAATCAGCCCCAGCATTTT.